This TCR beta chain is from a study of blood T cell repertoires in COVID-19. In the source study's methods: By means of reference gene primer amplification, nucleated cell counts were estimated. The protocol was immunoSEQ multiplex PCR, while the TCRdb copy is restricted to in-frame clones and leaves out a portion. From that table come the V and J calls and clone size; the DNA was used to work out D and trimming. The sample contains fewer than 250,000 clones, approximately 90% of which appear only once. The CDR3 contains 15 residues. Deletions cut 0 bases from V and 5 bases from J, with 12 bases between. Germline lookup yields CDR1 SGDLS and CDR2 YYNGEE.

The sequencing sample was made of peripheral blood. The chain couples TRBV9 to TRBJ2-1; D uncertain. This receptor was identified in a human donor in a cohort sampled during active COVID-19. The CDR3 region is CASSVDRIENNEQFF. CDR3 in DNA: TGTGCCAGCAGCGTAGACCGCATAGAAAACAATGAGCAGTTCTTC. Together with reference TRBV9 and TRBJ2-1, the CDR3 gives the full variable domain: DSGVTQTPKHLITATGQRVTLRCSPRSGDLSVYWYQQSLDQGLQFLIQYYNGEERAKGNILERFSAQQFPDLHSELNLSSLELGDSALYFCASSVDRIENNEQFFGPGTRLTVL.